This TCR beta chain was obtained from a study of T cells after yellow fever vaccination. Germline V gene lookup returns CDR1 LNHDA and CDR2 SQIVND (reference sequence). Trimming took 9 bases from V and 8 from J, leaving 19 bases between them. The CDR3 has 13 residues. The table lists this clonotype with a few counts. The antigen is unknown. Study-level points and caveats: Secondary responses were weaker yet peaked faster, day 5 versus 15. Post-booster repertoires again held most primary-vaccination clones (just under 97% CD4, roughly 88% CD8). Within FACS-sorted repertoires, abundant clonotypes contaminating from the bulk population could be present.

The TCR cDNA carried a universal primer site and UMIs from 5'RACE template switching. TCRdb called the 5' RACE reads again in MiXCR, with one record for every CDR3 protein. Of roughly 160,000 distinct CDR3 sequences in the sample, 9.3% were seen once. This TCR came from a man younger than 30 who received the YFV17D yellow fever vaccine. Sequencing was performed on CD8+ T cells sorted from PBMCs, taken 45 days after the yellow fever booster vaccination. This chain uses TRBV19 with TRBJ1-2, with a possible D match to TRBD1 (5 bases). The CDR3 sequence: CASLNQGVRGYTF. For the CDR3, the DNA is TGTGCCAGCCTCAATCAGGGCGTACGCGGCTACACCTTC. Looking up the rest from reference TRBV19 and TRBJ1-2 gives the full variable domain: DGGITQSPKYLFRKEGQNVTLSCEQNLNHDAMYWYRQDPGQGLRLIYYSQIVNDFQKGDIAEGYSVSREKKESFPLTVTSAQKNPTAFYLCASLNQGVRGYTFGSGTRLTVV.